The rows below give T cell receptor beta chains drawn from one sample of a study of blood T cell repertoires in COVID-19. Profiling relied on immunoSEQ multiplex PCR, and the TCRdb table lists in-frame clones only, not all of them. The table records about 200,000 clones, around 90% of them present only once. Sequenced input: peripheral blood. Receptor source: a man in his fifties with acute or convalescent COVID-19. Both conserved end residues are trimmed from each CDR3. Fields, in order: CDR3 length, J gene, V gene, CDR3 protein.

>13|TRBJ2-3|TRBV10-3
AIRGTNLYTDTQY
>10|TRBJ2-1|TRBV3-1/TRBV3-2
ASSPLGQEQF
>12|TRBJ1-4|TRBV2
ASRAQGINEKLF
>15|TRBJ2-3|TRBV19
ASSYSRRTDSTDTQY
>12|TRBJ2-3|TRBV20-1
SASRLVAQDTQY
>17|TRBJ2-1|TRBV6-2/TRBV6-3
ASSYPSETSGGAGPEQF
>11|TRBJ2-5|TRBV27
ASSFRGGETQY
>15|TRBJ1-4|TRBV7-2
ASSSRSKTAGNEKLF
>16|TRBJ2-1|TRBV5-1
ASSIRTGGPRSYNEQF
>13|TRBJ1-2|TRBV5-1
ASSYGTRGNYGYT
>14|TRBJ1-1|TRBV5-6
ASSLLGQGVNTEAF
>14|TRBJ1-1|TRBV12-2
ASRLTPGPRGTEAF
>16|TRBJ1-5|TRBV12-2
ASRSPVQLIVNNQPQH
>13|TRBJ1-1|TRBV5-1
ASSLAGQDNTEAF
>15|TRBJ1-1|TRBV4-1
ASSQPPGRHENTEAF
>13|TRBJ2-1|TRBV11-2
ASSLAGGAYNEQF
>11|TRBJ2-3|TRBV11-3
ASSLVLADTQY
>12|TRBJ1-2|TRBV24-1
ATSDLSGNYGYT
>10|TRBJ1-1|TRBV14
ASSQAGAEAF
>12|TRBJ1-3|TRBV10-3
AISISAAGNTIY
>13|TRBJ2-2|TRBV27
ASSLSTSGTGELF
>12|TRBJ1-4|TRBV4-1
ASSPRGVGEKLF
>14|TRBJ2-3|TRBV7-8
ASSPRAGVEADTQY
>10|TRBJ2-7|TRBV27
ASSLRGSEQY
>12|TRBJ2-3|TRBV11-2
ASSLDGGVGAQY
>13|TRBJ2-1|TRBV20-1
SASLAGARGNEQF
>12|TRBJ2-2|TRBV3-1/TRBV3-2
ASSLTRTSGELF
>12|TRBJ2-7|TRBV19
ASTGDGSSYEQY
>11|TRBJ2-3|TRBV12-3/TRBV12-4
ASRQTDTDTQY
>14|TRBJ1-6|TRBV2
ASTATGSSYNSPLH
>12|TRBJ1-1|TRBV5-6
ASSPPNRGQEAF
>16|TRBJ1-1|TRBV3-1/TRBV3-2
ASSQDPGQGVYDTEAF
>14|TRBJ2-7|TRBV5-6
ASSLWASGRGGEQY
>14|TRBJ2-2|TRBV6-1
ASSDRGGVYIGELF
>20|TRBJ2-1|TRBV24-1
ATTPVLKTGRTDRDSKNEQF
>9|TRBJ2-3|TRBV12-3/TRBV12-4
ASRRGDTQY
>11|TRBJ2-1|TRBV20-1
SASFSAYNEQF
>13|TRBJ1-1|TRBV7-2
ASSLTGESGTEAF
>14|TRBJ2-3|TRBV5-6
ASSLPWDNLQDTQY
>10|TRBJ2-5|TRBV29-1
SVGGPGETQY
>12|TRBJ2-5|TRBV18
ASSPPNIQETQY
>15|TRBJ2-2|TRBV3-1/TRBV3-2
ASSDFGLAGVSGELF
>13|TRBJ2-7|TRBV21-1
ASSKVGELPYEQY
>12|TRBJ1-4|TRBV6-5
ASRRTVGNEKLF
>13|TRBJ1-2|TRBV27
ASSTNRGEHYGYT
>13|TRBJ1-2|TRBV19
ASRARDRLLYGYT
>11|TRBJ1-1|TRBV7-9
ASSLTQNTEAF
>15|TRBJ2-6|TRBV18
ASSPGQALSGANVLT